This T cell receptor (beta chain) stems from a study of early stage breast cancer tumors. Across the whole study: Among some 12 ER+/PR+/HER2- tumors, eight were ductal, four lobular.

The V gene end was trimmed by 5 bases and the J gene end by 2 bases; junction bases not matched to a gene: 8. The CDR3 is 15 amino acids. Per the germline V gene, CDR1 is SGHDT and CDR2 is YYEEEE. Libraries were prepared by immunoSEQ multiplex PCR; TCRdb keeps only in-frame clonotypes and omits some of them. Counted here are tens of thousands of clones, approximately 72% occurring once; the ten biggest clones make up approximately 31%. The clonotype comes from a person aged 45 to 60 with breast cancer. J is TRBJ1-1 and V is TRBV5-6; 8 nucleotides match TRBD1. Input material: blood. CDR3 DNA: TGTGCCAGCAGAAGAAGGGACAGGTATAACACTGAAGCTTTCTTT. Amino acids: CASRRRDRYNTEAFF.